The clone carrying this TCR beta chain was seen more than once but under ten times. CDR3 length: 16 amino acids. CDR1 and CDR2 (germline): SGHAT, FQNNGV. Trimming left V 3 bases short and J 4 bases short, with 13 bases between. Original processing notes: Reference gene primer amplification yielded estimated nucleated cell counts. Clones were sequenced by immunoSEQ multiplex PCR, and TCRdb holds only the in-frame ones, with some missing. The V and J calls and clone size were taken over from that table, and D and trimming were inferred from the DNA. The sample contains 150,000 to 180,000 clones, 70% to 90% of which appear only once. The data stem from a study of blood T cell repertoires in COVID-19. About the research overall: Samples representing acute and convalescent COVID-19 were sourced from the United States, Italy and Spain. The analysed material was cDNA or gDNA that came from T cells, B-cell-depleted T cells, or PBMCs.

Recruited during active infection, patients (from Seattle) were subsequently followed longitudinally. Sequenced sample: peripheral blood. The origin of this receptor is an older woman with COVID-19, enrolled during active disease. The V call is TRBV11-2, the J call TRBJ1-6; D is uncertain. The CDR3, as DNA: TGTGCCAGCAGCTTTGGATGGGCCGGATATAATTCACCCCTCCACTTT. Translated, it gives CASSFGWAGYNSPLHF.